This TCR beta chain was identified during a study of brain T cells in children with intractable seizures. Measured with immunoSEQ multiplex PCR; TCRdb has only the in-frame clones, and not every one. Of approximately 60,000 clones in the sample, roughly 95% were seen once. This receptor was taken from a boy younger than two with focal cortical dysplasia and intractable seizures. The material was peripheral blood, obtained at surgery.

The CDR3 bases are TGCACCAGCGACTCCGGACCCGGGCGCTGGTCTGGGGCCAACGTCCTGACTTTC. This codes for CTSDSGPGRWSGANVLTF. This chain connects TRBV1 to TRBJ2-6. TRBV1 is a known pseudogene. This CDR3 is built from 18 residues.